These 30 T cell receptor beta chains share one sample of origin, sequenced in a study of cytomegalovirus exposure and HLA in healthy donors. Use of 60 Vbeta and 13 Jbeta primers characterized the PCR. This table comes from immunoSEQ multiplex PCR, and its TCRdb copy is limited to in-frame clones, with some not included. The top ten clones hold less than 8% of a sample with some 89,000 clones, around 85% of them seen once. The specimen sequenced was PBMCs. All receptors come from a man aged 35-49 years in good health and CMV-seropositive.

This chain connects TRBV9 to TRBJ2-7; D is unclear. The CDR3 covers 13 residues. Deletions cut 4 bases from V and 6 bases from J, with 14 bases between. Germline V gene lookup returns CDR1 SGDLS and CDR2 YYNGEE. The CDR3 is CASSPRGTGEQYF. DNA of the CDR3: TGTGCCAGCAGCCCCAGAGGTACGGGCGAGCAGTACTTC.

The chain links TRBV5-1 to TRBJ1-5, with D possibly being TRBD1 (5 bases). This CDR3 comprises 14 residues. Trimming stripped 0 bases from V and 5 bases from J, with 9 bases between. The V gene's germline CDR1 is SGHRS and CDR2 YFSETQ. In nucleotides, the CDR3 is TGCGCCAGCAGCTTGGGGGGGGTCGATCAGCCCCAGCATTTT. The encoded protein is CASSLGGVDQPQHF.

This rearrangement joins TRBV19 to TRBJ1-6, with 7 bases lining up with TRBD1. Germline CDR1 LNHDA, CDR2 SQIVND (reference sequence). This CDR3 is built from 15 residues. The V and J ends lost 3 bases and 6 bases, in that order; junction bases with no gene match: 5. As DNA, the CDR3 is TGTGCCAGTAGTATTGGAGGGGACAGTAATTCACCCCTCCACTTT. It is translated as CASSIGGDSNSPLHF.

The chain combines TRBV9 with TRBJ1-2; D is unresolved. The germline V gene has CDR1 SGDLS and CDR2 YYNGEE. With 0 bases removed from V and 9 bases from J, the gap between germline ends came to 12 bases. This CDR3 comprises 13 residues. The CDR3 protein is CASSVDQVESYTF. CDR3 bases: TGTGCCAGCAGCGTAGACCAGGTGGAAAGCTACACCTTC.

Remarks on this clone: One end of the junction fails to match germline, which may point to a read error. The rearrangement links TRBV2 to TRBJ2-5; 7 bases match TRBD2. The length of the CDR3 is 14 residues. Germline V gives CDR1 SNHLY, CDR2 FYNNEI. For the CDR3, the DNA is TGTGCCAGCAGCGAAGGACTAGTCGGTGAGACCCAGTACTTC. Its protein product is CASSEGLVGETQYF.

This sequence joins TRBV6-4 and TRBJ2-7, with 8 nucleotides matching TRBD1. The CDR3 contains 17 residues. The V gene's germline CDR1 is MRHNA and CDR2 SNTAGT. V lost 0 bases and J lost 6; bases outside the gene matches: 13. CDR3 sequence: CASSDSDKDRAVSEQYF. The CDR3, as DNA: TGTGCCAGCAGTGACTCGGATAAGGACAGGGCAGTGAGCGAGCAGTACTTC.

In DNA form, the CDR3 reads TGTGCCAGCAGCGCTCGGGACAGTACCTACGAGCAGTACTTC. It encodes CASSARDSTYEQYF. This chain joins TRBV21-1 and TRBJ2-7; TRBD1 was called by the table and not checked on the DNA. TRBV21-1 is termed a pseudogene. This CDR3 contains 14 residues.

V and J are TRBV7-8 and TRBJ2-2; D is undetermined. CDR1 is SGHVS, CDR2 FQNEAQ, per germline. With 1 base removed from V and 1 base from J, the gap between germline ends came to 7 bases. The length of the CDR3 is 15 residues. Here the CDR3 DNA reads TGTGCCAGCAGCTTAGGGAGCTTGAACACCGGGGAGCTGTTTTTT. Its translation: CASSLGSLNTGELFF.

The J gene is TRBJ1-6, the V gene TRBV7-9; D might be TRBD1 (6 bases). Germline V gene data show CDR1 as SEHNR and CDR2 as FQNEAQ (reference sequence). There are 14 residues in the CDR3. V was pared by 5 bases and J by 9 bases, with 14 bases between. In DNA, the CDR3 is TGTGCCAGCAGCGAGTACAGGGCAACTTCACCCCTCCACTTT. Translating gives CASSEYRATSPLHF.

The sample holds a few counts of this clone. V usage is TRBV10-3 and J usage is TRBJ2-7; D is perhaps TRBD2 (5 bases). Germline CDR1 reads ENHRY; CDR2 reads SYGVKD. V was trimmed by 10 bases and J by 6 bases, leaving 22 bases between them. The CDR3 is 14 amino acids. For the CDR3, the DNA is TGTGCCACCGATGGGCCGGGGATCGGGATCGAGCAGTACTTC. Translation gives CATDGPGIGIEQYF.

The V call is TRBV7-3, the J call TRBJ2-7, with D perhaps TRBD1 (5 bases). V was pared by 5 bases and J by 1 base, with 12 bases between. Germline V gene lookup returns CDR1 SGHTA and CDR2 FQGTGA. The CDR3 sequence is 14 residues long. The CDR3 region has the DNA TGTGCCAGCAGCGAACAGGCCGGGTCCTACGAGCAGTACTTC. This translates into CASSEQAGSYEQYF.

The chain employs TRBV9 and TRBJ2-5; 7 nucleotides line up with TRBD2. V dropped 2 bases and J dropped 2; count of bases not matched to a gene: 6. The germline gives CDR1 SGDLS, CDR2 YYNGEE. The CDR3 sequence is 15 residues long. The CDR3 loop is CASSVWGGPQETQYF. In DNA, the CDR3 is TGTGCCAGCAGCGTTTGGGGGGGACCACAAGAGACCCAGTACTTC.

The chain recombines TRBV28 with TRBJ1-6, with a weak D call TRBD1 (5 bases). Between the trimmed V and J ends, which lost 8 bases and 5 bases, there was a span of 10 bases. The CDR3 is 13 residues long. Per the germline V gene, CDR1 is MDHEN and CDR2 is SYDVKM. The CDR3 loop reads CASEQVNNSPLHF. CDR3 DNA sequence: TGTGCCAGCGAACAGGTGAATAATTCACCCCTCCACTTT.

V is TRBV7-3 and J is TRBJ2-6; 11 nucleotides agree with TRBD1. The germline gives CDR1 SGHTA, CDR2 FQGTGA. Unmatched junction bases numbered 3, after V lost 5 bases and J lost 0 bases. The CDR3 extends over 17 amino acids. The CDR3 nucleotides are TGTGCCAGCAGCCGGACAGGGGGCCCCTCTGGGGCCAACGTCCTGACTTTC. Its translation: CASSRTGGPSGANVLTF.

The V and J genes are TRBV19 and TRBJ2-2; D possibly corresponds to TRBD1 (6 bases). The CDR3 has 16 amino acids. CDR1 LNHDA and CDR2 SQIVND come from the germline V gene (reference sequence). V was cut by 4 bases and J by 0 bases, with 12 bases left in between. CDR3 coding DNA: TGTGCCAGTAGTAGTTCGACAGGAGCGAACACCGGGGAGCTGTTTTTT. Translating it yields CASSSSTGANTGELFF. The whole variable domain, filled in from reference TRBV19 and TRBJ2-2, reads DGGITQSPKYLFRKEGQNVTLSCEQNLNHDAMYWYRQDPGQGLRLIYYSQIVNDFQKGDIAEGYSVSREKKESFPLTVTSAQKNPTAFYLCASSSSTGANTGELFFGEGSRLTVL.

J is TRBJ2-2 and V is TRBV13; 7 bases are a match to TRBD2. CDR1 and CDR2 from the germline V gene are PRHDT and FYEKMQ (reference sequence). The CDR3 consists of 15 residues. V was clipped by 5 bases and J by 1 base; unmatched bases: 4. The CDR3 is CASSLIAGNTGELFF. The CDR3 DNA is TGTGCCAGCAGCCTCATAGCGGGGAACACCGGGGAGCTGTTTTTT.

This clone was observed a handful of times. The chain employs TRBV5-1 and TRBJ2-3; D might be TRBD2 (6 bases). The CDR3 consists of 14 residues. Trimming removed 0 bases at V and 4 bases at J, with 9 bases between. Germline V gene data show CDR1 as SGHRS and CDR2 as YFSETQ. The CDR3 bases are TGCGCCAGCAGCTTGGCGGGAGCGGCAGATACGCAGTATTTT. This codes for CASSLAGAADTQYF.

The rearrangement joins TRBV7-6 to TRBJ2-5; 8 positions agree with TRBD1. The DNA end is a closer match to TRBJ2-7, so the J assignment may be wrong. The CDR3 has 13 residues. Looked up from germline, CDR1 is SGHVS and CDR2 is FNYEAQ. The CDR3 DNA reads as TGTGCCAGCAGCCGGGACAGGACCTACGAGCAGTACTTC. This codes for CASSRDRTYEQYF.

V is TRBV18 and J is TRBJ2-3, with TRBD1 as a possible D gene (6 bases). The V gene's germline CDR1 is KGHSH and CDR2 LQKENI. The CDR3 contains 14 residues. The V and J ends lost 5 bases and 1 base respectively, with 10 bases between them. CDR3 in DNA: TGTGCCAGCTCAGGGGCAGGGGGCACAGATACGCAGTATTTT. Its protein is CASSGAGGTDTQYF.

The chain is built from TRBV7-9 and TRBJ2-1; 8 bases align to TRBD2. V dropped 6 bases and J dropped 5; count of bases not matched to a gene: 12. Per germline, CDR1 SEHNR and CDR2 FQNEAQ (reference sequence). The CDR3 has 16 amino acids. The CDR3 here is CASRPGGGLQDNEQFF. The CDR3 DNA sequence: TGTGCCAGCAGACCGGGGGGGGGCCTTCAGGACAATGAGCAGTTCTTC.

The gene calls are TRBV18 and TRBJ1-4; TRBD1 matches 9 bases. The V gene's germline CDR1 is KGHSH and CDR2 LQKENI. The V gene end was trimmed by 5 bases and the J gene end by 3 bases; junction bases not matched to a gene: 4. The CDR3 contains 15 residues. The CDR3 spells CASSTRTGANEKLFF. The CDR3, as DNA: TGTGCCAGCTCAACTAGGACAGGGGCTAATGAAAAACTGTTTTTT.

V and J are TRBV12-5 and TRBJ1-4; tentative D call: TRBD1 (5 bases). The CDR3 loop spans 17 amino acids. Germline V gene data show CDR1 as LGHNT and CDR2 as FRNRAP. Trimming took 0 bases from V and 7 from J, leaving 18 bases between them. CDR3 DNA: TGTGCTAGTGGTTTGGTACGGGGAGGGGTTGGGGGTGAAAAACTGTTTTTT. As protein: CASGLVRGGVGGEKLFF.

The chain carries TRBV15 and TRBJ2-1; a weak D match, TRBD2 (6 bases). Germline assignment: CDR1 LNHNV and CDR2 YYDKDF (reference sequence). The germline V and J ends were trimmed by 4 bases and 8 bases, with 12 bases remaining between them. This CDR3 region has 13 residues. The DNA of the CDR3 is TGTGCCACCAGCAAGATAGCGGAGGATGAGCAGTTCTTC. Protein product: CATSKIAEDEQFF.

The chain joins TRBV7-3 to TRBJ1-4; 9 bases line up with TRBD1. Losses at the gene ends were 5 bases for V and 8 bases for J; bases not matched to a gene: 3. The germline V gene encodes CDR1 SGHTA and CDR2 FQGTGA. The CDR3 spans 13 residues. The CDR3: CASSMDRGEKLFF. DNA of the CDR3: TGTGCCAGCAGCATGGACAGGGGAGAAAAACTGTTTTTT.

The chain employs TRBV19 and TRBJ2-6, with 7 positions matching TRBD1. Germline CDR1 LNHDA, CDR2 SQIVND (reference sequence). The CDR3 runs 18 residues. V dropped 6 bases and J dropped 1; count of bases not matched to a gene: 12. CDR3 in DNA: TGTGCCAGTAGCTCCGGCAGGGGGTGGGGTTCTGGGGCCAACGTCCTGACTTTC. Protein sequence: CASSSGRGWGSGANVLTF.

This clone showed up just a few times. The chain recombines TRBV14 with TRBJ2-1; D possibly corresponds to TRBD1 (6 bases). The germline V gene encodes CDR1 SGHDN and CDR2 FVKESK. Trimming removed 1 base from V and 8 bases from J, with 9 bases in between. The CDR3 has 13 amino acids. The CDR3 DNA follows: TGTGCCAGCAGCCAAGTAGGGGGAGATGAGCAGTTCTTC. Its protein is CASSQVGGDEQFF.

The V and J genes are TRBV27 and TRBJ2-7, with 11 bases aligning to TRBD2. V gave up 2 bases and J gave up 4 bases; unmatched junction bases: 4. Germline lookup yields CDR1 MNHEY and CDR2 SMNVEV (reference sequence). The CDR3 is 15 amino acids. The CDR3 protein is CASSLSTSGSYEQYF. As DNA, the CDR3 is TGTGCCAGCAGTTTAAGTACTAGCGGGAGTTACGAGCAGTACTTC.

The chain couples TRBV5-1 to TRBJ2-5, with 9 positions matching TRBD1. Judging by the DNA end, TRBJ2-7 fits better; the J call may be wrong. This CDR3 region has 18 residues. CDR1 SGHRS and CDR2 YFSETQ come from the germline V gene. CDR3 sequence: CASSSTLAGTGIVYEQYF. CDR3 nucleotide sequence: TGCGCCAGCAGCTCTACTCTTGCCGGGACAGGGATTGTGTACGAGCAGTACTTC.

The rearrangement links TRBV30 to TRBJ2-7, with D unclear. The CDR3 length is 11 residues. Trimming left V 3 bases short and J 6 bases short, with 9 bases between. Per germline, CDR1 GTSNPN and CDR2 SVGIG (reference sequence). The CDR3 DNA is TGTGCCTGGAGCGATGCCGGCGAGCAGTACTTC. Residues: CAWSDAGEQYF.

V is TRBV5-1 and J is TRBJ1-2; 7 bases fit TRBD1. Trimming took 4 bases from V and 6 from J; bases not matched to a gene: 6. CDR3 size: 13 residues. CDR1 is SGHRS and CDR2 is YFSETQ in the germline V gene. The CDR3 DNA is TGCGCCAGCAGCCGGGACAGCCCGAATGGCTACACCTTC. This gives the protein CASSRDSPNGYTF.